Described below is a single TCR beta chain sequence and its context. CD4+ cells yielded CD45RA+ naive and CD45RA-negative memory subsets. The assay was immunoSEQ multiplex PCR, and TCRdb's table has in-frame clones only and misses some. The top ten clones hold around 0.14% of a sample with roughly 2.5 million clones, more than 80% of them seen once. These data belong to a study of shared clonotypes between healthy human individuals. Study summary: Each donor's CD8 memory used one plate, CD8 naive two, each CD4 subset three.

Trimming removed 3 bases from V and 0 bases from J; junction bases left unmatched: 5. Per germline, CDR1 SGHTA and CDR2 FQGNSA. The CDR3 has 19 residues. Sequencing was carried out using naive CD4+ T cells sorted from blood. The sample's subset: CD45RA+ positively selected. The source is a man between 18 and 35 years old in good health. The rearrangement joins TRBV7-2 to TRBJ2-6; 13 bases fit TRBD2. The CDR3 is CASSLSGLAGTSGANVLTF. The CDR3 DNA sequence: TGTGCCAGCAGCTTGTCGGGACTAGCGGGAACCTCTGGGGCCAACGTCCTGACTTTC.